This record covers a single TCR beta chain. What it recognizes is unknown. No DNA is given; TCRdb re-called the 5' RACE reads and lists each CDR3 protein once. Here the sample table reports 400,000 to 550,000 distinct CDR3 sequences. The CDR3 spans 15 residues. CDR1 is SGHNT and CDR2 is YYREEE in the germline V gene (reference sequence). The entry originates in a study of T cells expressing NK-cell markers. Across the whole study: Sorted CD3+CD56-NKG2C+, CD3+CD56+NKG2C+ and CD3+CD56+NKG2C- T cells supplied the TCR beta repertoires. The study sequenced eight donors, seven HCMV-seropositive and one seronegative. General study points: Evidence did not settle whether expanded NKG2C+ T cell clones targeted HCMV. Six or seven donors had dominant NKG2C+ clonotypes that comprised roughly 1.0-8% of their CD8+ T cells.

The chain joins TRBV5-4 to TRBJ1-2; TCRdb names TRBD1, which stays unverified in the absence of DNA. Sequenced: blood T cells: a sorted CD56 or NKG2C T cell subset, CD4+ or CD8+ T cells, or bulk PBMC T cells (not recorded which). The sequence was obtained from a woman between 18 and 70 years old in good health. CDR3 sequence reads: CASSLDRGLNYGYTF. Together with reference TRBV5-4 and TRBJ1-2, the CDR3 gives the full variable domain: ETGVTQSPTHLIKTRGQQVTLRCSSQSGHNTVSWYQQALGQGPQFIFQYYREEENGRGNFPPRFSGLQFPNYSSELNVNALELDDSALYLCASSLDRGLNYGYTFGSGTRLTVV.